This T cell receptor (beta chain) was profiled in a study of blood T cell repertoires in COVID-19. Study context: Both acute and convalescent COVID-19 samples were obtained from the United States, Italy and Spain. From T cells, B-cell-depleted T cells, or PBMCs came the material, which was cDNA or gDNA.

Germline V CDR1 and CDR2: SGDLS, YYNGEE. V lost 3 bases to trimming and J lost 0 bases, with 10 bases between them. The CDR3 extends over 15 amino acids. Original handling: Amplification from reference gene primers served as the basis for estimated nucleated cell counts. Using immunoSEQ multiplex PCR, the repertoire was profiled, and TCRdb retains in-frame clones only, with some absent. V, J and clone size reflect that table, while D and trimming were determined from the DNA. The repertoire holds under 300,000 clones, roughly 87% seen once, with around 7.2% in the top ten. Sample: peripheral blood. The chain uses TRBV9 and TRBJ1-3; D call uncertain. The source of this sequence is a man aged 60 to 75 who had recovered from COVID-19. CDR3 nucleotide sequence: TGTGCCAGCAGCGGCATAGGAGCCTCTGGAAACACCATATATTTT. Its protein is CASSGIGASGNTIYF.